This T cell receptor (beta chain) is drawn from a study of T cells in Graves' hyperthyroidism and ophthalmopathy. TCR beta CDR3 regions were amplified from RNA. The TCR CDR3 was amplified in a first-round RT-PCR using the HTBI primer set. TCRdb re-called the multiplex PCR reads through MiXCR, storing one row per CDR3 protein. The sample consists of about 690,000 distinct CDR3 sequences, approximately 15% of them appearing once. This CDR3 is built from 16 residues. CDR1 and CDR2 (germline): SGHVS, FNYEAQ. With 5 bases clipped from V and 1 base from J, the junction kept 5 bases outside the gene matches.

The chain joins TRBV7-6 to TRBJ2-1; 10 bases are shared with TRBD2. The sample was blood. The receptor was derived from a man aged 45 to 65 with Graves' hyperthyroidism. DNA for the CDR3: TGTGCCAGCAGCCCGGTAGCGGGAGGATCCTACAATGAGCAGTTCTTC. Its protein product is CASSPVAGGSYNEQFF. The variable domain in full, completed from reference TRBV7-6 and TRBJ2-1, reads GAGVSQSPRYKVTKRGQDVALRCDPISGHVSLYWYRQALGQGPEFLTYFNYEAQQDKSGLPNDRFSAERPEGSISTLTIQRTEQRDSAMYRCASSPVAGGSYNEQFFGPGTRLTVL.